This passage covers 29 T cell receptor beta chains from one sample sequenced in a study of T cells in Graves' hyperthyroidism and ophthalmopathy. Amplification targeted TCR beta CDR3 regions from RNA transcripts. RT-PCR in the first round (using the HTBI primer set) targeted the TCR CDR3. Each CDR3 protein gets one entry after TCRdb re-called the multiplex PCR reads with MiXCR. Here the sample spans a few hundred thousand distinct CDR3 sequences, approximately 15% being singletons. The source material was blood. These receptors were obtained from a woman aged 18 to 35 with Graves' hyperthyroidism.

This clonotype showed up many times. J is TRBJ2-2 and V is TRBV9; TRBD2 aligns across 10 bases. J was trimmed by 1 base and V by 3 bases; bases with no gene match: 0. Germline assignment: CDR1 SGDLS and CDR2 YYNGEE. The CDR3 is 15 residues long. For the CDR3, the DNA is TGTGCCAGCAGCGCTAGCGGGGGGAACACCGGGGAGCTGTTTTTT. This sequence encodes CASSASGGNTGELFF.

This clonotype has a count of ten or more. The CDR3 nucleotides are TGTGCCAGCAGCCCTCGGACCGTCGGAGATACGCAGTATTTT. It yields the protein CASSPRTVGDTQYF. The rearrangement uses TRBV3-1 and TRBJ2-3, with no clear D. The germline V and J ends were trimmed by 4 bases and 5 bases, with 13 bases remaining between them. The CDR3 extends over 14 amino acids. Germline V gene sequence: CDR1 LGHDT, CDR2 YNNKEL (reference sequence).

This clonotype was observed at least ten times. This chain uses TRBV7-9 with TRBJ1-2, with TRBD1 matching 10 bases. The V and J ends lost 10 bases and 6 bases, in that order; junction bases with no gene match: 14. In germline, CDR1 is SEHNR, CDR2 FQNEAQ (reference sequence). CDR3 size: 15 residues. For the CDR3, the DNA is TGTGCCACTTCGTGGGGTTACGGGACAGGGGATGGCTACACCTTC. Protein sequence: CATSWGYGTGDGYTF.

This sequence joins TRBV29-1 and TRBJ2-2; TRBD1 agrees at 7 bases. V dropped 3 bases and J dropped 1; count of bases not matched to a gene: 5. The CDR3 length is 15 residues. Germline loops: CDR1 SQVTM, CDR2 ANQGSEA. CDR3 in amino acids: CSVEKQGKNTGELFF. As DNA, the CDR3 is TGCAGCGTTGAGAAACAGGGGAAGAACACCGGGGAGCTGTTTTTT.

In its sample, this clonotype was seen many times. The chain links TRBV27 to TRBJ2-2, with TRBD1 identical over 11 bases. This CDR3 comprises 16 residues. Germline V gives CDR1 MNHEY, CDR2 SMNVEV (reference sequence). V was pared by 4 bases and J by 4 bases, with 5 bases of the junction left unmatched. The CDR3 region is CASSSDRGRSTGELFF. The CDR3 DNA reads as TGTGCCAGCAGTTCGGACAGGGGGCGGTCCACCGGGGAGCTGTTTTTT.

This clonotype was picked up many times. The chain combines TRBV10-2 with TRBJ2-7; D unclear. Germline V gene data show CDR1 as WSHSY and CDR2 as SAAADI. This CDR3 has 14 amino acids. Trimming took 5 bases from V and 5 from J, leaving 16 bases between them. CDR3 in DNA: TGCGCCAGCAGTCCCCAAGCCGCCGGTGACGAGCAGTACTTC. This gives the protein CASSPQAAGDEQYF.

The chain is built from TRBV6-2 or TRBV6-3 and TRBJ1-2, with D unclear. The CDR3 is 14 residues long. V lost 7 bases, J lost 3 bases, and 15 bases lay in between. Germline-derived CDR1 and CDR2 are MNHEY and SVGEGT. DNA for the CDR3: TGTGCCAGCAATCCCCAGTTGTCGGACTATGGCTACACCTTC. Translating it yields CASNPQLSDYGYTF.

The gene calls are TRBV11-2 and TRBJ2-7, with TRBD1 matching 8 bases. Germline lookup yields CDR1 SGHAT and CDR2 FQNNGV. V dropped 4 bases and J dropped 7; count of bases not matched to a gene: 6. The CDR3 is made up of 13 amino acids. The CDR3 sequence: CASSWTGSREQYF. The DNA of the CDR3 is TGTGCCAGCAGCTGGACAGGGTCTCGGGAGCAGTACTTC.

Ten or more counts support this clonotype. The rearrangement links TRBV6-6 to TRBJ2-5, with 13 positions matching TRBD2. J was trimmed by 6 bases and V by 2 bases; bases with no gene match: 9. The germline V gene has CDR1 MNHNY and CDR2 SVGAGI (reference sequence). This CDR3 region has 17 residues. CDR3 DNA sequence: TGTGCCAGCAGTTACGAGCCGGGACTAGCGGGACAAAAGACCCAGTACTTC. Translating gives CASSYEPGLAGQKTQYF.

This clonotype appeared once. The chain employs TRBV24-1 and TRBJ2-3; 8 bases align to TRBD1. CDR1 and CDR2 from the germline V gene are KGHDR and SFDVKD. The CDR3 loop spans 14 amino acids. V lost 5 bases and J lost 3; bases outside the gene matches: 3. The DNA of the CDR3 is TGTGCCACCAGTGGACACAGGGGGACAGATACGCAGTATTTT. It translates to CATSGHRGTDTQYF.

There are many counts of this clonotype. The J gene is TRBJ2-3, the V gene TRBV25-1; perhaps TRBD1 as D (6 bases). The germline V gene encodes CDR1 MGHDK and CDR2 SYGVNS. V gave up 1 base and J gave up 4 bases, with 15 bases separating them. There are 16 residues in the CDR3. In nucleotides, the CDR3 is TGTGCCAGCAGTGAATTGGGGGCAGGGGTCGCAGATACGCAGTATTTT. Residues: CASSELGAGVADTQYF.

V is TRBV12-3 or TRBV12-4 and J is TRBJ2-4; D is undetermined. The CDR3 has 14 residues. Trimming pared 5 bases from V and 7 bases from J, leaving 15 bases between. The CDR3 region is CASSPSFGSNIQYF. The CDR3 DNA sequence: TGTGCCAGCAGTCCTTCCTTCGGCAGTAACATTCAGTACTTC.

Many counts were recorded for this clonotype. The CDR3 bases are TGTGCCAGCAGCTCAATGACAGGGAACTCCTACAATGAGCAGTTCTTC. Translated, it gives CASSSMTGNSYNEQFF. The chain joins TRBV7-9 to TRBJ2-1; 7 bases align to TRBD1. This CDR3 contains 16 residues. Germline lookup yields CDR1 SEHNR and CDR2 FQNEAQ (reference sequence). The V gene end was trimmed by 4 bases and the J gene end by 0 bases; junction bases not matched to a gene: 6.

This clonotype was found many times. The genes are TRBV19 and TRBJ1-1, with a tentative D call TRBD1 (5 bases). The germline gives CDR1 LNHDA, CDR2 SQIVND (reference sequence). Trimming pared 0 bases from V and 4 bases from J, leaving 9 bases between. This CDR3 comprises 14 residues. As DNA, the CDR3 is TGTGCCAGTAGTATAGATGGGGGTACCACTGAAGCTTTCTTT. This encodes CASSIDGGTTEAFF.

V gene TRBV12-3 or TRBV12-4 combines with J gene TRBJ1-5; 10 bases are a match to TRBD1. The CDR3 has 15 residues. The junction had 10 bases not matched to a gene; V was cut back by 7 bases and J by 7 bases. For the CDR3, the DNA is TGTGCCAGCACCTACGGGACAGGGGATAGACAGCCCCAGCATTTT. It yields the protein CASTYGTGDRQPQHF.

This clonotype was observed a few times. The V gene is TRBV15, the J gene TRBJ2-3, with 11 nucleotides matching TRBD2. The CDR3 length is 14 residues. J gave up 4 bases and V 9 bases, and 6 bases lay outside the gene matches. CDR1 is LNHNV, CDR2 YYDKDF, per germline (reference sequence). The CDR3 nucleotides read TGTGCCACAGCCGGGACTAGCGGTTCAGATACGCAGTATTTT. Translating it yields CATAGTSGSDTQYF.

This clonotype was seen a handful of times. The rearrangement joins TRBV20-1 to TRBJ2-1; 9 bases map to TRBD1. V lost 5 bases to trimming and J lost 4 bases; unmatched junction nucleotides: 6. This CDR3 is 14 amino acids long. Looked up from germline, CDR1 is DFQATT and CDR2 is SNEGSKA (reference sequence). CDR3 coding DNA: TGCAGTGCTGGATCGGGACAGGGATACAATGAGCAGTTCTTC. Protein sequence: CSAGSGQGYNEQFF.

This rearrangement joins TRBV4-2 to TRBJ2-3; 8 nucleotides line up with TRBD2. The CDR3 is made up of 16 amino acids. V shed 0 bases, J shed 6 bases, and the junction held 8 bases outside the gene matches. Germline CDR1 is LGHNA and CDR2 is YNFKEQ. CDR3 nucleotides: TGTGCCAGCAGCCAAGAAGCCGGGGGGGCAGCCGATACGCAGTATTTT. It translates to CASSQEAGGAADTQYF.

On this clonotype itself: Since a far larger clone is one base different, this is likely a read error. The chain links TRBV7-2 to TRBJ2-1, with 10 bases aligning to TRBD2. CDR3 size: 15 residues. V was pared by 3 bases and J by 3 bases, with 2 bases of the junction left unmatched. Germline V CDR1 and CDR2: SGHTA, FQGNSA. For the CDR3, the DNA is TGTGCCAGCAGCTTCCTAGCGGGGGACTACAATGAGCAGTTCTTC. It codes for CASSFLAGDYNEQFF.

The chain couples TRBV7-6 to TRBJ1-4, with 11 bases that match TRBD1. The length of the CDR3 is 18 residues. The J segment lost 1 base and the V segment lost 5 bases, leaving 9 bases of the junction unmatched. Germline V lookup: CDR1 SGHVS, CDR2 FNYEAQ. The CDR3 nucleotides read TGTGCCAGCAGCGCCCGGACAGGGGGCAGCGGAACTAATGAAAAACTGTTTTTT. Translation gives CASSARTGGSGTNEKLFF.

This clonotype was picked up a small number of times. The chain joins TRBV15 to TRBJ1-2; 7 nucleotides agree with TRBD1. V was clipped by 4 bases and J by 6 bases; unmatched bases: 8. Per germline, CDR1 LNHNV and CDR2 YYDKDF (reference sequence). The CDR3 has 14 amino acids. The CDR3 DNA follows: TGTGCCACCAGCAAAGACAGGGTTACCCATGGCTACACCTTC. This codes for CATSKDRVTHGYTF.

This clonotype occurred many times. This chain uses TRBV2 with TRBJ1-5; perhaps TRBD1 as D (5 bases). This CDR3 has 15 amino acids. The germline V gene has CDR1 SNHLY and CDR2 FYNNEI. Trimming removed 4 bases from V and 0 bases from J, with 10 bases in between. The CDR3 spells CASSGRQNSNQPQHF. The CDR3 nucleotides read TGTGCCAGCAGTGGGAGACAGAATAGCAATCAGCCCCAGCATTTT. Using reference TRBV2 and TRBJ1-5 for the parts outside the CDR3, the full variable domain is EPEVTQTPSHQVTQMGQEVILRCVPISNHLYFYWYRQILGQKVEFLVSFYNNEISEKSEIFDDQFSVERPDGSNFTLKIRSTKLEDSAMYFCASSGRQNSNQPQHFGDGTRLSIL.

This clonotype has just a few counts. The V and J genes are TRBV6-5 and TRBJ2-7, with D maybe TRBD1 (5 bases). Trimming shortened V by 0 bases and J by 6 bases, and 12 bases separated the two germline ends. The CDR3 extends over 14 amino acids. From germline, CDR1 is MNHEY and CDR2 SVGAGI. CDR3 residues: CASSYSLQDIEQYF. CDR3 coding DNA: TGTGCCAGCAGTTACTCGCTACAGGATATCGAGCAGTACTTC.

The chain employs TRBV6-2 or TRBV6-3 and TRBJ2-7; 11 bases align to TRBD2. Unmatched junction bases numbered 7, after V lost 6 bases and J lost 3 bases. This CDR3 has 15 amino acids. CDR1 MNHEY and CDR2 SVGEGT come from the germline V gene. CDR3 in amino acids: CASSQGTSGYYEQYF. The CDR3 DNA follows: TGTGCCAGCAGCCAGGGGACTAGCGGCTACTACGAGCAGTACTTC.

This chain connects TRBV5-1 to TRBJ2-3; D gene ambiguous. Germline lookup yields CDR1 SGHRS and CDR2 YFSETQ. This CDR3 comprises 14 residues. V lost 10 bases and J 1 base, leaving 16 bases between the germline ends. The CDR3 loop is CARPWPQGTDTQYF. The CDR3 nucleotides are TGCGCCCGACCTTGGCCCCAGGGCACAGATACGCAGTATTTT.

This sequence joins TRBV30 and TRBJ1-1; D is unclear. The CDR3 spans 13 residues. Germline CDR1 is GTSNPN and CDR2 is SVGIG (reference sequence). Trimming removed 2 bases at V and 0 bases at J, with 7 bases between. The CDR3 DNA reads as TGTGCCTGGAGTAACGGGATGAACACTGAAGCTTTCTTT. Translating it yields CAWSNGMNTEAFF.

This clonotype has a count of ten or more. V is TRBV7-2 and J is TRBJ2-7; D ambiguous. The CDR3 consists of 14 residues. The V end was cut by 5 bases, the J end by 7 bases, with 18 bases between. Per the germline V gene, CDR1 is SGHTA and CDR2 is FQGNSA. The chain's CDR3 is CASSLWSAPLEQYF. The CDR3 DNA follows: TGTGCCAGCAGCCTCTGGTCGGCACCCTTAGAGCAGTACTTC. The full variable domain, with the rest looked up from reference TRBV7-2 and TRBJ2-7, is GAGVSQSPSNKVTEKGKDVELRCDPISGHTALYWYRQSLGQGLEFLIYFQGNSAPDKSGLPSDRFSAERTGGSVSTLTIQRTQQEDSAVYLCASSLWSAPLEQYFGPGTRLTVT.

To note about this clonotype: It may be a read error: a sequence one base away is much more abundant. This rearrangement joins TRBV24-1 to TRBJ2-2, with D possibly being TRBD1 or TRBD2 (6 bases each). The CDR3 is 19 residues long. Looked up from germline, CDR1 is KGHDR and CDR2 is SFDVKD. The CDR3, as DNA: TGTGCCACCAGTGATTTGCAAACGGGGGCTCTACCTAACACCGGGAAGCTGTTTTTT. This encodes CATSDLQTGALPNTGKLFF.

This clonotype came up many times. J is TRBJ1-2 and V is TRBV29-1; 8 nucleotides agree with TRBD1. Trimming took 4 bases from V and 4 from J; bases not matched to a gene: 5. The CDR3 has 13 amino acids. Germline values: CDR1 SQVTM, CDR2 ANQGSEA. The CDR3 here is CSVVGDRGYGYTF. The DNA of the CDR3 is TGCAGCGTTGTCGGCGACAGGGGCTATGGCTACACCTTC.